This T cell receptor (beta chain) emerged from a study of T cells after yellow fever vaccination. Looked up from germline, CDR1 is SQVTM and CDR2 is ANQGSEA. With 2 bases removed from V and 1 base from J, the gap between germline ends came to 8 bases. The CDR3 is made up of 14 amino acids. TCRdb fed the 5' RACE reads into MiXCR, producing one record per CDR3 protein. Of about 16,000 distinct CDR3 sequences listed, 4% are singletons. By share, this clonotype ranks as medium-sized (0.01 to 0.1%). Sequenced material: PBMCs, either bulk or a sorted T-cell subset (CD4+, CD8+, memory, or dextramer-sorted; not recorded which), taken 15 days after the yellow fever booster vaccination. The sequence came from a man aged 25-45 years who received the YFV17D yellow fever vaccine. The V gene is TRBV29-1, the J gene TRBJ2-2; D gene uncertain. CDR3 protein: CSVELQMNTGELFF. CDR3 DNA: TGCAGCGTTGAACTACAAATGAACACCGGGGAGCTGTTTTTT.